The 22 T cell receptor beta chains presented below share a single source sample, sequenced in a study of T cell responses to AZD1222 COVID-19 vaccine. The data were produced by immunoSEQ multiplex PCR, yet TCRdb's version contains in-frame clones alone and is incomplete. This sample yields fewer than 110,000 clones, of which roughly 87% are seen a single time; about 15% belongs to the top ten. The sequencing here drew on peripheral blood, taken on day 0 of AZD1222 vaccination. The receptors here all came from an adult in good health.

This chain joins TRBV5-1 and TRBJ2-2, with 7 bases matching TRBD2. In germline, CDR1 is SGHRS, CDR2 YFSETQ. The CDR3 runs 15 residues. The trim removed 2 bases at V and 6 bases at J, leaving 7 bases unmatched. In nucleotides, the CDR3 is TGCGCCAGCAGCTTCGGGGCGGGAGAAGCCGGGGAGCTGTTTTTT. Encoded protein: CASSFGAGEAGELFF.

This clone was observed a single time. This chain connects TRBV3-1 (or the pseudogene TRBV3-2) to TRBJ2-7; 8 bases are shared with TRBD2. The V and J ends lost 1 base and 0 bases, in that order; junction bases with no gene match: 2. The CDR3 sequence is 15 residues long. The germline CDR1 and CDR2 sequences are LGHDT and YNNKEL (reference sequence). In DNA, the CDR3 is TGTGCCAGCAGCCAAGGACTAGCGACCTCCTACGAGCAGTACTTC. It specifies CASSQGLATSYEQYF.

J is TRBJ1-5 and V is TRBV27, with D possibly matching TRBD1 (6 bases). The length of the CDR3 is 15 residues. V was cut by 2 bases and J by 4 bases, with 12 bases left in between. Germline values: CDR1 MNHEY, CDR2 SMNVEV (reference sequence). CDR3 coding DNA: TGTGCCAGCAGTTTACGGCAGGGGCAAAATCAGCCCCAGCATTTT. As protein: CASSLRQGQNQPQHF.

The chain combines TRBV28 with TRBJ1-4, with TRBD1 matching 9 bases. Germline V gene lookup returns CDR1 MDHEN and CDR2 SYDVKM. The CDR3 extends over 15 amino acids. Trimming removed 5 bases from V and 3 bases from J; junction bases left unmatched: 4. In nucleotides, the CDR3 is TGTGCCAGCAGTCCCGGACAGGGGTCTAATGAAAAACTGTTTTTT. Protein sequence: CASSPGQGSNEKLFF. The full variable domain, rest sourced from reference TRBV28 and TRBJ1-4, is DVKVTQSSRYLVKRTGEKVFLECVQDMDHENMFWYRQDPGLGLRLIYFSYDVKMKEKGDIPEGYSVSREKKERFSLILESASTNQTSMYLCASSPGQGSNEKLFFGSGTQLSVL.

CDR3 nucleotides: TGTGCCAGCAGCTTGGGACTAGCGGGAGGTGTCACCGGGGAGCTGTTTTTT. Translation: CASSLGLAGGVTGELFF. This chain uses TRBV5-4 with TRBJ2-2; 13 nucleotides align to TRBD2. Germline V gene data show CDR1 as SGHNT and CDR2 as YYREEE (reference sequence). V was pared by 0 bases and J by 4 bases, with 3 bases of the junction left unmatched. CDR3 size: 17 residues. The entire variable domain, with the rest obtained from reference TRBV5-4 and TRBJ2-2, is as follows: ETGVTQSPTHLIKTRGQQVTLRCSSQSGHNTVSWYQQALGQGPQFIFQYYREEENGRGNFPPRFSGLQFPNYSSELNVNALELDDSALYLCASSLGLAGGVTGELFFGEGSRLTVL.

The CDR3 DNA reads TGTGCCAGCAGTGCCGGGCTCGGCAATGAGCAGTTCTTC. This gives the protein CASSAGLGNEQFF. The chain combines TRBV2 with TRBJ2-1, with unresolved D. This CDR3 has 13 residues. With 4 bases removed from V and 6 bases from J, the gap between germline ends came to 10 bases. The germline CDR1 and CDR2 sequences are SNHLY and FYNNEI.

The CDR3 nucleotides are TGTGCCAGCAGCTTCAGTACAAATCGGCGAGCGGCTTTCTTT. Translating it yields CASSFSTNRRAAFF. The chain combines TRBV5-8 with TRBJ1-1, with no clear D. The length of the CDR3 is 14 residues. The germline V and J ends were trimmed by 2 bases and 11 bases, with 19 bases remaining between them. Germline values: CDR1 SGHTS, CDR2 YDEGEE.

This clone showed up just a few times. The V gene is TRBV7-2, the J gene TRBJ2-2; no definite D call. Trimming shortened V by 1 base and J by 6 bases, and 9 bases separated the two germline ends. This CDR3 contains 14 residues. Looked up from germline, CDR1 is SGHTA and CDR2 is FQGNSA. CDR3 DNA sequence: TGTGCCAGCAGCTTAGGGTCATACCCCGGGGAGCTGTTTTTT. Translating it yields CASSLGSYPGELFF.

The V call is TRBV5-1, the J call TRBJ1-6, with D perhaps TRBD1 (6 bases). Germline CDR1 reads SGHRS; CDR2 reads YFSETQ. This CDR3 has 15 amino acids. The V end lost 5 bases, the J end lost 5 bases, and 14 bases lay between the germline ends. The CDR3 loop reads CASRRGAYNNSPLHF. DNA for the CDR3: TGCGCCAGCAGGCGGGGGGCATACAATAATTCACCCCTCCACTTT.

The CDR3 spells CASHGGSGANVLTF. CDR3 coding DNA: TGTGCCAGCCATGGGGGCTCTGGGGCCAACGTCCTGACTTTC. The chain combines TRBV5-5 with TRBJ2-6; D tentatively reads TRBD1 or TRBD2 (5 bases each). The CDR3 spans 14 residues. Germline CDR1 SGHKS, CDR2 YYEKEE (reference sequence). V was clipped by 7 bases and J by 0 bases, with 8 bases between them.

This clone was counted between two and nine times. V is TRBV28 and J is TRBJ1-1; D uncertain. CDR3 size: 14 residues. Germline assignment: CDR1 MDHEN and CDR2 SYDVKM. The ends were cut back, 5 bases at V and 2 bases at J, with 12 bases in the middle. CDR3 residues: CASSNVFRNTEAFF. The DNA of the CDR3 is TGTGCCAGCAGTAACGTCTTCAGAAACACTGAAGCTTTCTTT.

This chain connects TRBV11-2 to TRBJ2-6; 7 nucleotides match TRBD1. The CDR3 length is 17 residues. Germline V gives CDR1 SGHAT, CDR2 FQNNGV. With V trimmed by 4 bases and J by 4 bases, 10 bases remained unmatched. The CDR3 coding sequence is TGTGCCAGCAGCTCCGAGGACAGGTTCTGGGGGGCCAACGTCCTGACTTTC. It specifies CASSSEDRFWGANVLTF.

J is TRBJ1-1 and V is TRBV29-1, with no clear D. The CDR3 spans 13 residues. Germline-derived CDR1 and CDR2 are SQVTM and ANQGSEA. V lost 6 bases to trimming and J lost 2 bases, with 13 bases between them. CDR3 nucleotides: TGCAGCGTCGTGGAGGCTAGAAACACTGAAGCTTTCTTT. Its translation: CSVVEARNTEAFF.

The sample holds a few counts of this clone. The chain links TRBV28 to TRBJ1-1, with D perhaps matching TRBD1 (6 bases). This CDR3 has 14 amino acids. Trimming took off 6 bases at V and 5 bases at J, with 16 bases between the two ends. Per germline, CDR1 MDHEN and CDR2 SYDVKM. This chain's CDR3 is CASSLGGPGTEAFF. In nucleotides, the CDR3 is TGTGCCAGCAGCCTAGGGGGGCCTGGAACTGAAGCTTTCTTT. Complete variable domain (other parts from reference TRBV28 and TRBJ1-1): DVKVTQSSRYLVKRTGEKVFLECVQDMDHENMFWYRQDPGLGLRLIYFSYDVKMKEKGDIPEGYSVSREKKERFSLILESASTNQTSMYLCASSLGGPGTEAFFGQGTRLTVV.

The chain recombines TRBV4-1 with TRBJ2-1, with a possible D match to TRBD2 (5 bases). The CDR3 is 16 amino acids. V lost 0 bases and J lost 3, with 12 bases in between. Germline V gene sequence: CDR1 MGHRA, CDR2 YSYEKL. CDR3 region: CASSQDWQRFYNEQFF. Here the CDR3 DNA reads TGCGCCAGCAGCCAAGATTGGCAGCGGTTCTACAATGAGCAGTTCTTC.

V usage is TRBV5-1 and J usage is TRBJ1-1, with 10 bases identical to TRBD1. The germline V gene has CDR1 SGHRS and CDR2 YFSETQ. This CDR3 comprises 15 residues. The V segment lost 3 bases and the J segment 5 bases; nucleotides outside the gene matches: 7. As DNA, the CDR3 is TGCGCCAGCAGCTGGGGGACAGGGGATAGGACTGAAGCTTTCTTT. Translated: CASSWGTGDRTEAFF.

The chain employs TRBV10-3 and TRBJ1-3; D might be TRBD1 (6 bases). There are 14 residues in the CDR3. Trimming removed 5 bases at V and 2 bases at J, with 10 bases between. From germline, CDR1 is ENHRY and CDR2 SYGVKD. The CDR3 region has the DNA TGTGCCATCAGTCGGGGGCCCCCTGGAAACACCATATATTTT. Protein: CAISRGPPGNTIYF.

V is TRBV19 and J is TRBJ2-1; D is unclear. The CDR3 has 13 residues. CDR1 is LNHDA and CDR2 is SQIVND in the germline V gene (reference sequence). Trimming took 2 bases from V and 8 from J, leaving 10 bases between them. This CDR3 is CASSIQVLDEQFF. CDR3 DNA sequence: TGTGCCAGTAGTATACAGGTGTTGGATGAGCAGTTCTTC.

The CDR3 DNA follows: TGTGCCACCAGACAAGAAGGGTCACCCCTCCACTTT. This encodes CATRQEGSPLHF. The chain is built from TRBV19 and TRBJ1-6; unclear D gene. Germline V lookup: CDR1 LNHDA, CDR2 SQIVND (reference sequence). Trimming pared 10 bases from V and 10 bases from J, leaving 14 bases between. This CDR3 spans 12 amino acids.

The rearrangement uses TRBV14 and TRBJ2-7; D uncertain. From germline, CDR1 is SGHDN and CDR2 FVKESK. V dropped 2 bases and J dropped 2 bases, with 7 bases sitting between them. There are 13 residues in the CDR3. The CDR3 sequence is CASSQRTAYEQYF. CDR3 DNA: TGTGCCAGCAGCCAAAGGACCGCCTACGAGCAGTACTTC.

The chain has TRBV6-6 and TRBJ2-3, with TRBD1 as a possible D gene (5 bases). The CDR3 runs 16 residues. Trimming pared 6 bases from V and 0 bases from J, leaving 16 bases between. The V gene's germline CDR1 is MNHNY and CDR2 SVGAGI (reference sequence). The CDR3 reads CASSHQGGTSTDTQYF. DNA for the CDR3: TGTGCCAGCAGCCACCAGGGTGGCACTAGCACAGATACGCAGTATTTT.

The CDR3 sequence: CSVAAGIYNEQFF. CDR3 sequence (DNA): TGCAGCGTTGCGGCAGGGATCTACAATGAGCAGTTCTTC. The chain is built from TRBV29-1 and TRBJ2-1; TRBD1 is a possible D gene (5 bases). Germline values: CDR1 SQVTM, CDR2 ANQGSEA. The CDR3 runs to 13 residues. Trimming cost V 4 bases and J 3 bases, with 10 bases left between them.